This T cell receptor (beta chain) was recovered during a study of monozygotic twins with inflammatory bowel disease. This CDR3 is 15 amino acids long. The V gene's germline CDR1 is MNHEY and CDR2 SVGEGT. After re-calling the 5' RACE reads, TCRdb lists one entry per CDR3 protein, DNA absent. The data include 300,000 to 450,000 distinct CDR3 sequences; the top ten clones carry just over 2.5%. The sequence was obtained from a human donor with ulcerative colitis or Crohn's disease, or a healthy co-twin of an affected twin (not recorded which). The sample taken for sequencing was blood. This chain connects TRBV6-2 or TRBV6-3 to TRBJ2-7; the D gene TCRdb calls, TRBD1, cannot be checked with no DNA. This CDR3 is CASSYPGPGEYEQYF.